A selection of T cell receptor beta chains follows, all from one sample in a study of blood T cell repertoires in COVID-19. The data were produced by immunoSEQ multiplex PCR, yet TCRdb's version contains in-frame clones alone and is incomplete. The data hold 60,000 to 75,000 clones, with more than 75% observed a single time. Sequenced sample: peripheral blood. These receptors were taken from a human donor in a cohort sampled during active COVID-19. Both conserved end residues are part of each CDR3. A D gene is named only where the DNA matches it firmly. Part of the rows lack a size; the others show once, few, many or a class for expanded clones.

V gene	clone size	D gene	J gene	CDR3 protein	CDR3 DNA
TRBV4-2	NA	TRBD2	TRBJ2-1	CASSQDLWTSDNEQFF	TGTGCCAGCAGCCAAGATTTGTGGACTAGCGACAATGAGCAGTTCTTC
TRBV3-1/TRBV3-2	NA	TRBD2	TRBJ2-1	CASSLAGEVNEQFF	TGTGCCAGCAGCCTTGCGGGAGAAGTGAATGAGCAGTTCTTC
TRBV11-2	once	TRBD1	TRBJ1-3	CASSPSTGVGNTIYF	TGTGCCAGCAGCCCATCAACAGGGGTTGGAAACACCATATATTTT
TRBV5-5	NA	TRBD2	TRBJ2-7	CASSSGLAVQYEQYF	TGTGCCAGCAGCTCGGGACTAGCGGTGCAGTACGAGCAGTACTTC
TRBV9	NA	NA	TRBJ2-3	CASSVTTRTDTQYF	TGTGCCAGCAGCGTGACCACGCGGACAGATACGCAGTATTTT
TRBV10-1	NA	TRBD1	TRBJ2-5	CASSESRGSPLQETQYF	TGCGCCAGCAGTGAGTCCAGGGGGTCCCCCCTCCAAGAGACCCAGTACTTC
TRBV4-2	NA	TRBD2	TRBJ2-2	CASSQAGGENTGELFF	TGTGCCAGCAGCCAAGCGGGGGGGGAGAACACCGGGGAGCTGTTTTTT
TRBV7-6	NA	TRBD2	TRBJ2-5	CASSLAFLSGRGERETQYF	TGTGCCAGCAGCTTAGCGTTCCTGAGCGGGAGAGGAGAGAGAGAGACCCAGTACTTC
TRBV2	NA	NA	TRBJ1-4	CASRQLTGSNEKLFF	TGTGCCAGCAGACAACTGACAGGTTCGAATGAAAAACTGTTTTTT
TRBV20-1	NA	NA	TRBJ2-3	CSAINTDTQYF	TGCAGTGCTATTAACACAGATACGCAGTATTTT
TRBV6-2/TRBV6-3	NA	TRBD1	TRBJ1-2	CASSKGQGAYGYTF	TGTGCCAGCAGTAAAGGACAGGGGGCCTATGGCTACACCTTC
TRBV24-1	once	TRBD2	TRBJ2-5	CATSDLSREGKETQYF	TGTGCCACCAGTGATTTATCGCGGGAGGGCAAAGAGACCCAGTACTTC
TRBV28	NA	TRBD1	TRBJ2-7	CASRKTGDLTEQYF	TGTGCCAGCAGAAAGACAGGGGACCTGACCGAGCAGTACTTC
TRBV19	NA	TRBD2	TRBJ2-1	CASSGWRTSGSRMLPYNEQFF	TGTGCCAGTAGTGGATGGCGGACTAGCGGGAGTAGAATGCTCCCCTACAATGAGCAGTTCTTC
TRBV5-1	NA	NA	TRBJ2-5	CASSLGVIQETQYF	TGCGCCAGCAGCTTGGGTGTCATCCAAGAGACCCAGTACTTC
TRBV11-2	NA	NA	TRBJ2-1	CASSLMSAYNEQFF	TGTGCCAGCAGCTTAATGTCAGCCTACAATGAGCAGTTCTTC
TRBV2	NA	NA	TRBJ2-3	CASSEAQSFVADTQYF	TGTGCCAGCAGTGAAGCCCAATCATTTGTAGCAGATACGCAGTATTTT
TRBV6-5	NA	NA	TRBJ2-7	CASTRTDSYEQYF	TGTGCCAGCACTCGGACAGACTCCTACGAGCAGTACTTC
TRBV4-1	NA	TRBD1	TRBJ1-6	CASSQVLTGGSSPLHF	TGCGCCAGCAGCCAAGTCTTGACAGGGGGCTCCTCACCCCTCCACTTT
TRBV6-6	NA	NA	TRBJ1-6	CASSSGDHYNSPLHF	TGTGCCAGCAGTTCGGGGGACCACTATAATTCACCCCTCCACTTT
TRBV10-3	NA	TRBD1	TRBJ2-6	CAISGGTGNSGANVLTF	TGTGCCATCAGTGGGGGGACAGGTAACTCTGGGGCCAACGTCCTGACTTTC
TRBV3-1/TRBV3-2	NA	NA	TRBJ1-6	CASSQDGVHNSPLHF	TGTGCCAGCAGCCAAGACGGGGTTCATAATTCACCCCTCCACTTT
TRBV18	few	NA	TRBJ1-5	CASSLETVNQPQHF	TGTGCCAGCTCACTCGAGACAGTTAATCAGCCCCAGCATTTT
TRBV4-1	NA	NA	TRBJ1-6	CASSLIGGQGNSPLHF	TGCGCCAGCAGCCTCATCGGAGGGCAGGGTAATTCACCCCTCCACTTT
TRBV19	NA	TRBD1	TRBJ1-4	CASSMDRLNEKLFF	TGTGCCAGTAGTATGGACAGGCTAAATGAAAAACTGTTTTTT
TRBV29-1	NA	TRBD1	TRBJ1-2	CSVDGTGKYGYTF	TGCAGCGTTGATGGGACAGGAAAATATGGCTACACCTTC
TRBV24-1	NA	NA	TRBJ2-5	CATSGGQPTYQETQYF	TGTGCCACCAGTGGTGGGCAGCCAACGTACCAAGAGACCCAGTACTTC
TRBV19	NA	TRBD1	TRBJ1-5	CATAQGQGVNQPQHF	TGTGCCACCGCCCAGGGACAGGGGGTCAATCAGCCCCAGCATTTT
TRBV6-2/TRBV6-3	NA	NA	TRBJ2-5	CASSYSASLETQYF	TGTGCCAGCAGTTACTCGGCTAGCCTTGAGACCCAGTACTTC
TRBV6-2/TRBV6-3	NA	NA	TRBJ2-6	CASSSAGSGANVLTF	TGTGCCAGCAGTTCGGCAGGGTCAGGGGCCAACGTCCTGACTTTC
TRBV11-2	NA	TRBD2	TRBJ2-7	CASSLTTSGRAYEQYF	TGTGCCAGCAGCTTAACGACTAGCGGGAGGGCCTACGAGCAGTACTTC
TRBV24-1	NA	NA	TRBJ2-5	CATSERAVKETQYF	TGTGCCACCAGTGAGCGGGCCGTTAAAGAGACCCAGTACTTC
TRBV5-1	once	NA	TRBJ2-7	CASSLSLLGEQYF	TGCGCCAGCAGCTTGAGTCTCCTCGGCGAGCAGTACTTC
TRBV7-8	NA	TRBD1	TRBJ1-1	CASRFRTGGSTEAFF	TGTGCCAGCAGGTTCCGGACAGGGGGTAGCACTGAAGCTTTCTTT
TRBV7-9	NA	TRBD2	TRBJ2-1	CASSLTRLAGFNEQFF	TGTGCCAGCAGTCTTACGAGACTAGCGGGATTCAATGAGCAGTTCTTC
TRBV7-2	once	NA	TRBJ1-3	CASSRTRATNSGNTIYF	TGTGCCAGCAGCCGCACCAGGGCGACCAACTCTGGAAACACCATATATTTT
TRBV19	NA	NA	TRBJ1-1	CASSIGFQGAFF	TGTGCCAGTAGTATTGGTTTCCAGGGAGCTTTCTTT
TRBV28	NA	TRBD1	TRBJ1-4	CASSLGGQGGEKLFF	TGTGCCAGCAGTTTGGGGGGACAGGGAGGCGAAAAACTGTTTTTT
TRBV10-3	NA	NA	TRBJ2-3	CAISGQFGDTQYF	TGTGCCATAAGCGGTCAATTTGGGGATACGCAGTATTTT
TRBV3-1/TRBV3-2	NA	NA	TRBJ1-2	CASSQQNYGYTF	TGTGCCAGCAGTCAACAGAACTATGGCTACACCTTC
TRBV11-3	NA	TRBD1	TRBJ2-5	CASSPGTGSLMGPQYF	TGTGCCAGCAGCCCTGGGACAGGGTCCCTCATGGGACCCCAGTACTTC
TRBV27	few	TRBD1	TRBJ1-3	CASSLGGTAPSTIYF	TGTGCCAGCAGTCTAGGAGGGACAGCGCCTTCCACCATATATTTT
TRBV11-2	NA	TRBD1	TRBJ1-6	CASSSIQGARSPLHF	TGTGCCAGCAGCTCAATACAGGGGGCCCGTTCACCCCTCCACTTT
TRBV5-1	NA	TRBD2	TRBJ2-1	CASSLGLADEQFF	TGCGCCAGCAGCTTGGGACTAGCCGATGAGCAGTTCTTC